This paragraph covers one TCR beta chain sequence. Its target is not known. These data belong to a study of CD8 T cells in Susac syndrome. Findings of the study overall: By the study's own acknowledgment, its TCR sequencing and HLA analysis included relatively few individuals.

The CDR3 totals 16 residues. Germline loops: CDR1 SGHTS, CDR2 YDEGEE. The V segment lost 3 bases and the J segment 5 bases; nucleotides outside the gene matches: 10. Random hexamers primed reverse transcription of about 0.45 to 1 ug RNA. TCR beta CDR3 was amplified by immunoSEQ covering 54 Vbeta and 13 Jbeta. TCRdb itself ran the immunoSEQ multiplex PCR reads through MiXCR, one entry per CDR3 protein. The table lists 200,000 to 250,000 distinct CDR3 sequences, around nine tenths of them singletons, with roughly 0.13% in the top ten. Control patients had untreated stable or active relapsing-remitting multiple sclerosis by revised McDonald criteria. FACS enriched CD8+ TEMRA cells, while bulk CD8+ and CD4+ were negatively isolated.

The V call is TRBV5-8, the J call TRBJ2-2; 7 nucleotides match TRBD1. This TCR came from a human donor with multiple sclerosis. The sequenced sample consisted of CD8+ T cells from PBMCs. DNA of the CDR3: TGTGCCAGCAGCTCCCGGGACAGTGGGAAAACCGGGGAGCTGTTTTTT. Protein product: CASSSRDSGKTGELFF.